This is a list of T cell receptor beta chains from one sample in a study of T cells after yellow fever vaccination. TCRdb processed the 5' RACE reads anew with MiXCR; each CDR3 protein has one entry. The sample lists about 400,000 distinct CDR3 sequences; around a tenth were seen once. The sequences come from PBMCs, collected on the day of the first yellow fever vaccination. These TCRs come from a man aged 18 to 29 who received the YFV17D yellow fever vaccine. CDR3s include the opening cysteine and the closing phenylalanine or tryptophan. Each record gives: CDR3 protein, CDR3 DNA, D gene, V gene, clone size, J gene. D genes are given only for firm matches. Not all rows give a size; the values are once, few, many and, for expanded clones, a class.

CASSRGGRTYEQYF	TGTGCCAGCAGCAGAGGTGGCAGGACCTACGAGCAGTACTTC	NA	TRBV7-9	few	TRBJ2-7
CASSPGPYAQWGEGDTQYF	TGTGCCAGCAGCCCCGGCCCTTACGCACAGTGGGGAGAGGGAGATACGCAGTATTTT	NA	TRBV4-2	few	TRBJ2-3
CASSLNRGGSGYTF	TGTGCCAGCAGCTTAAACAGGGGGGGTAGTGGCTACACCTTC	TRBD1	TRBV7-2	NA	TRBJ1-2
CASSPLHGVSTDTQYF	TGTGCCAGCAGTCCCCTTCACGGGGTTAGCACAGATACGCAGTATTTT	NA	TRBV6-2/TRBV6-3	many	TRBJ2-3
CASSQADRRGNTIYF	TGTGCCAGCAGCCAAGCGGACAGACGAGGAAACACCATATATTTT	NA	TRBV3-1	few	TRBJ1-3
CASSLGVGDYEQYF	TGCGCCAGCAGCTTGGGTGTTGGGGACTACGAGCAGTACTTC	NA	TRBV5-1	NA	TRBJ2-7
CASSLAGGRSNQPQHF	TGTGCCAGCAGCTTAGCGGGGGGGAGAAGCAATCAGCCCCAGCATTTT	NA	TRBV7-2	many	TRBJ1-5
CASSLGGEVNSPLHF	TGTGCCAGCAGCTTAGGGGGAGAGGTTAATTCACCCCTCCACTTT	NA	TRBV7-8	few	TRBJ1-6
CASSQVLDRGHGYTF	TGTGCCAGCAGCCAAGTGCTTGACAGGGGGCATGGCTACACCTTC	TRBD1	TRBV3-1	few	TRBJ1-2
CSAETGQASTDTQYF	TGCAGTGCTGAGACCGGACAGGCTAGCACAGATACGCAGTATTTT	TRBD1	TRBV20-1	few	TRBJ2-3
CASTLTGTGNTEAFF	TGTGCCAGCACCTTAACGGGGACGGGAAACACTGAAGCTTTCTTT	NA	TRBV7-9	NA	TRBJ1-1
CASSQAPGEERGYTF	TGCGCCAGCAGCCAAGCCCCCGGGGAGGAGAGGGGCTACACCTTC	NA	TRBV4-3	few	TRBJ1-2
CASSQEGTATDTQYF	TGTGCCAGCAGCCAAGAGGGAACGGCCACAGATACGCAGTATTTT	NA	TRBV4-2	few	TRBJ2-3
CASSQGRGLPTIAKNIQYF	TGCGCCAGCAGCCAAGGAAGGGGTTTACCAACAATAGCCAAAAACATTCAGTACTTC	NA	TRBV4-3	few	TRBJ2-4
CASSSPGVNTEAFF	TGTGCCAGCAGCTCCCCGGGCGTGAACACTGAAGCTTTCTTT	NA	TRBV7-6	few	TRBJ1-1
CSAGFTGVQPQHF	TGCAGTGCAGGATTCACAGGGGTTCAGCCCCAGCATTTT	TRBD1	TRBV20-1	few	TRBJ1-5
CASRVVGAGDTQYF	TGTGCCAGCAGAGTGGTGGGGGCGGGAGATACGCAGTATTTT	NA	TRBV6-2/TRBV6-3	NA	TRBJ2-3
CASSPAGGGDPDTQYF	TGCGCCAGCTCCCCCGCCGGCGGGGGGGATCCAGATACGCAGTATTTT	TRBD2	TRBV5-1	few	TRBJ2-3
CASSYSGLGGGEQFF	TGTGCCAGCAGTTACTCGGGACTAGGTGGGGGTGAGCAGTTCTTC	TRBD2	TRBV6-2/TRBV6-3	few	TRBJ2-1
CASSYRGEQPQHF	TGTGCCAGCAGCTACAGGGGTGAGCAGCCCCAGCATTTT	TRBD1	TRBV7-2	NA	TRBJ1-5
CASSQSAGWNYEQYF	TGTGCCAGCAGCCAGTCGGCAGGGTGGAACTACGAGCAGTACTTC	NA	TRBV7-6	NA	TRBJ2-7
CASSDALGSGELFF	TGCGCCAGCAGCGACGCGCTAGGGTCCGGGGAGCTGTTTTTT	NA	TRBV5-1	few	TRBJ2-2
CASSFRQGGPTNEKLFF	TGTGCCAGCAGCTTTCGACAGGGGGGGCCAACTAATGAAAAACTGTTTTTT	TRBD1	TRBV7-9	NA	TRBJ1-4
CSAIFRDLQETQYF	TGCAGTGCAATCTTCCGGGACCTCCAAGAGACCCAGTACTTC	NA	TRBV20-1	few	TRBJ2-5
CSVEEGLQPQHF	TGCAGCGTTGAAGAGGGACTTCAGCCCCAGCATTTT	NA	TRBV29-1	few	TRBJ1-5
CASSTSSGTGIDNEQFF	TGCGCCAGCAGCACTTCCTCCGGGACAGGGATAGACAATGAGCAGTTCTTC	TRBD1	TRBV5-1	few	TRBJ2-1
CASSSPPSRGDLQYF	TGTGCCAGCAGTTCACCCCCAAGCCGGGGGGACCTGCAGTATTTT	TRBD2	TRBV28	few	TRBJ2-3
CASIWGGASQETQYF	TGTGCCAGTATCTGGGGGGGGGCGTCCCAAGAGACCCAGTACTTC	NA	TRBV7-2	few	TRBJ2-5
CASSLSGEAFF	TGTGCCAGCAGTTTATCGGGTGAAGCTTTCTTT	NA	TRBV12-3/TRBV12-4	many	TRBJ1-1
CATSSSGGANTEAFF	TGTGCCACCAGCAGTTCTGGGGGGGCGAACACTGAAGCTTTCTTT	NA	TRBV15	few	TRBJ1-1
CASSPRQNPEQYF	TGTGCCAGCAGCCCTCGACAGAACCCCGAGCAGTACTTC	NA	TRBV7-9	few	TRBJ2-7
CASSPSRARGEKLFF	TGCGCCAGCAGCCCGTCCAGGGCGCGGGGTGAAAAACTGTTTTTT	NA	TRBV5-1	few	TRBJ1-4
CSASLVAGGTGELFF	TGCAGTGCTAGCCTCGTAGCGGGGGGCACCGGGGAGCTGTTTTTT	TRBD2	TRBV20-1	NA	TRBJ2-2
CASSFGTSGTQYF	TGTGCCAGCAGCTTCGGGACTAGCGGGACCCAGTACTTC	TRBD2	TRBV7-2	NA	TRBJ2-5
CASSLAAMNTEAFF	TGTGCCAGCAGTTTAGCTGCAATGAACACTGAAGCTTTCTTT	NA	TRBV12-3/TRBV12-4	few	TRBJ1-1
CASSSGEGTDTQYF	TGTGCCAGCAGCTCAGGGGAGGGAACAGATACGCAGTATTTT	NA	TRBV7-8	many	TRBJ2-3
CASSWPGANVLTF	TGCGCCAGCAGCTGGCCTGGGGCCAACGTCCTGACTTTC	NA	TRBV5-1	few	TRBJ2-6
CATSRDSKENIQYF	TGTGCCACCAGCAGAGATTCAAAAGAAAACATTCAGTACTTC	NA	TRBV15	few	TRBJ2-4
CASSSLTRGTDTQYF	TGTGCCAGCAGCAGCCTTACTAGGGGCACAGATACGCAGTATTTT	NA	TRBV12-3/TRBV12-4	few	TRBJ2-3
CASSLRAPETQYF	TGTGCCAGCAGCTTGAGGGCCCCAGAGACCCAGTACTTC	NA	TRBV7-2	NA	TRBJ2-5
CASSLALIPTTGDAPQHF	TGTGCCAGCAGCTTAGCGCTCATCCCTACTACAGGGGATGCGCCCCAGCATTTT	TRBD1	TRBV7-8	many	TRBJ1-5
CASSLGSGEPQHF	TGTGCCAGCAGCTTAGGTAGTGGTGAGCCCCAGCATTTT	NA	TRBV7-8	few	TRBJ1-5
CASSHQGRGAKNIQYF	TGTGCCAGCAGCCACCAGGGAAGGGGGGCCAAAAACATTCAGTACTTC	NA	TRBV14	few	TRBJ2-4
CASSYSSGALTF	TGTGCCAGCAGTTACTCTTCGGGGGCGCTTACCTTC	NA	TRBV6-5	NA	TRBJ1-2
CSARVGTSLETQYF	TGCAGCGCCCGAGTCGGGACTAGTTTGGAGACCCAGTACTTC	TRBD2	TRBV29-1	NA	TRBJ2-5
CASSLVGGLPDTQYF	TGCGCCAGCAGCTTGGTGGGGGGCCTCCCTGATACGCAGTATTTT	NA	TRBV5-1	NA	TRBJ2-3
CASREGLDGYTF	TGTGCCAGTAGAGAGGGGTTGGATGGCTACACCTTC	NA	TRBV19	few	TRBJ1-2
CASSGRTSGEETQYF	TGTGCCAGCAGTGGACGGACTAGCGGGGAAGAGACCCAGTACTTC	TRBD2	TRBV2	NA	TRBJ2-5